A selection of T cell receptor beta chains follows, all from one sample in a study of OX40 agonist ivuxolimab in advanced cancers. TCRdb keeps only in-frame clones here, not all; method: immunoSEQ multiplex PCR. The sample lists approximately 17,000 clones; 80% to 90% were seen once. Here the sequenced sample was CD4+ or CD8+ T cells sorted from blood, taken in a trial of the OX40 agonist ivuxolimab. The origin of the receptors is an adult with an advanced solid tumor such as melanoma, head and neck, liver or kidney cancer. Both conserved end residues are part of each CDR3. D genes are given only for firm matches. Clone size is shown for a subset of rows, as once, few, many or a class of expanded clone.

j_call,v_call,d_call,clone_size,cdr3_aa,cdr3_nt
TRBJ1-2,TRBV4-3,NA,NA,CASRNRGQSYGYTF,TGCGCCAGCAGGAATCGGGGGCAGTCTTATGGCTACACCTTC
TRBJ1-2,TRBV9,NA,medium-sized,CASSVGARDRYTF,TGTGCCAGCAGCGTAGGGGCGAGAGACCGCTACACCTTC
TRBJ2-2,TRBV27,NA,NA,CATSGTSFTGELFF,TGTGCCACCTCCGGGACTTCCTTCACCGGGGAGCTGTTTTTT
TRBJ1-5,TRBV11-2,NA,NA,CASSPSPGAEPQHF,TGTGCCAGCAGTCCTAGCCCGGGCGCTGAGCCCCAGCATTTT
TRBJ2-5,TRBV6-4,NA,NA,CASSENGQETQYF,TGTGCCAGCAGTGAGAACGGCCAAGAGACCCAGTACTTC
TRBJ1-2,TRBV11-1,NA,NA,CASSLKLGNGYTF,TGTGCCAGCAGCCTGAAATTGGGAAATGGCTACACCTTC
TRBJ2-5,TRBV7-9,TRBD2,NA,CASSLGPRPSGQETQYF,TGTGCCAGCAGCTTAGGGCCCAGGCCTAGCGGCCAAGAGACCCAGTACTTC
TRBJ1-2,TRBV2,TRBD1,NA,CASSNSPLLTGGYGYTF,TGTGCCAGCAGTAACTCACCCCTACTGACAGGGGGGTATGGCTACACCTTC
TRBJ1-1,TRBV19,TRBD1,NA,CATRDRDTEAFF,TGTGCCACCCGGGACAGGGACACTGAAGCTTTCTTT
TRBJ2-3,TRBV7-6,TRBD2,once,CASSLGGGVPDTQYF,TGTGCCAGCAGCTTAGGGGGGGGAGTCCCAGATACGCAGTATTTT
TRBJ2-1,TRBV6-5,NA,once,CASRSTGIFYNEQFF,TGTGCCAGCAGATCGACAGGAATATTTTACAATGAGCAGTTCTTC
TRBJ1-1,TRBV28,NA,once,CASSLPNRVPEAFF,TGTGCCAGCAGTTTACCCAACAGGGTTCCGGAAGCTTTCTTT
TRBJ2-7,TRBV27,NA,NA,CASSLLGGTSLYEQYF,TGTGCCAGCAGTTTACTGGGGGGGACATCGTTGTACGAGCAGTACTTC
TRBJ1-3,TRBV19,TRBD1,NA,CATQGASGRNTIYF,TGTGCCACCCAGGGGGCTAGTGGGAGAAACACCATATATTTT
TRBJ2-3,TRBV13,TRBD1,NA,CASSLEDRGHPTDTQYF,TGTGCCAGCAGCTTAGAGGACAGGGGGCACCCCACAGATACGCAGTATTTT
TRBJ2-2,TRBV29-1,TRBD2,once,CSVEVGTSGRAGIDTGELFF,TGCAGCGTTGAAGTCGGGACTAGCGGGAGGGCCGGGATAGACACCGGGGAGCTGTTTTTT
TRBJ2-4,TRBV9,NA,NA,CASSETGRAKNIQYF,TGTGCCAGCAGCGAGACAGGGAGGGCCAAAAACATTCAGTACTTC
TRBJ1-1,TRBV5-4,NA,NA,CASSLKLTQLGTEAFF,TGTGCCAGCAGCTTGAAACTGACCCAATTGGGGACTGAAGCTTTCTTT
TRBJ2-1,TRBV5-6,NA,NA,CASSFRANEQFF,TGTGCCAGCAGCTTCAGGGCTAATGAGCAGTTCTTC
TRBJ1-1,TRBV7-9,NA,NA,CASSFLQGGTEAFF,TGTGCCAGCAGCTTCCTACAGGGAGGGACTGAAGCTTTCTTT
TRBJ2-7,TRBV27,NA,NA,CASSSQTGSEQYF,TGTGCCAGCAGTTCACAGACAGGCTCCGAGCAGTACTTC
TRBJ2-1,TRBV5-4,TRBD2,NA,CASSLVAGAIEQFF,TGTGCCAGCAGCTTAGTAGCGGGAGCGATTGAGCAGTTCTTC
TRBJ2-1,TRBV27,TRBD2,NA,CASSRGLSLNEQFF,TGTGCCAGCAGTCGGGGACTAAGTTTGAATGAGCAGTTCTTC
TRBJ2-5,TRBV7-6,TRBD2,NA,CASSFLTSGRWKTQYF,TGTGCCAGCAGCTTCCTGACTAGCGGGAGGTGGAAGACCCAGTACTTC
TRBJ2-1,TRBV28,TRBD2,once,CASLLGGPFHNEQFF,TGTGCCAGTTTGTTGGGAGGGCCTTTCCACAATGAGCAGTTCTTC
TRBJ2-7,TRBV27,TRBD1,NA,CASRTSGGAYEQYF,TGTGCCAGCAGGACCTCAGGGGGAGCCTACGAGCAGTACTTC
TRBJ2-7,TRBV19,NA,NA,CASGYSSYEQYF,TGTGCCAGTGGGTACAGCTCCTACGAGCAGTACTTC